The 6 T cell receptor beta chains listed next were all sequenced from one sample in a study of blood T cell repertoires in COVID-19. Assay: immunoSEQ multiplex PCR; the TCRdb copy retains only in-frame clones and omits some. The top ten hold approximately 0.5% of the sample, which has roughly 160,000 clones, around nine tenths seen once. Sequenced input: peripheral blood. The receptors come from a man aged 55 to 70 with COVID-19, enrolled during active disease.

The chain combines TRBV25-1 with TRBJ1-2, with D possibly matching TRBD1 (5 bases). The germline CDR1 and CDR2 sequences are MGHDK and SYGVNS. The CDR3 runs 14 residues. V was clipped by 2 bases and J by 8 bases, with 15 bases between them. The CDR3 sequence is CASSELGQVEGYTF. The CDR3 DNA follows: TGTGCCAGCAGTGAACTAGGACAAGTAGAAGGCTACACCTTC.

CDR3 sequence (DNA): TGTGCCAGCAGCTTGGTTGACAGGCTCTCCTACGAGCAGTACTTC. Amino acids: CASSLVDRLSYEQYF. The chain carries TRBV5-5 and TRBJ2-7; D possibly corresponds to TRBD1 (6 bases). CDR3 length: 15 amino acids. V dropped 0 bases and J dropped 0 bases, with 10 bases sitting between them. Germline CDR1 is SGHKS and CDR2 is YYEKEE (reference sequence).

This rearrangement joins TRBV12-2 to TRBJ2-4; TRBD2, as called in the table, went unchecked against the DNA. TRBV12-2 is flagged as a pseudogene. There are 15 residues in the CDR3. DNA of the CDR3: TGTGCAAGTCGCCCCGGGGGGCTAGCGGAAAACATTCAGTACTTC. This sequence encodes CASRPGGLAENIQYF.

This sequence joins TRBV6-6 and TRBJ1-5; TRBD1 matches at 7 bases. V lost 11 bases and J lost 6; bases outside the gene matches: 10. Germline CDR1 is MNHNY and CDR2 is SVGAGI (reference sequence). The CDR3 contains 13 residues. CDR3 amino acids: CAGKGASGQPQHF. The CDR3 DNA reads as TGTGCCGGCAAGGGGGCTTCTGGTCAGCCCCAGCATTTT.

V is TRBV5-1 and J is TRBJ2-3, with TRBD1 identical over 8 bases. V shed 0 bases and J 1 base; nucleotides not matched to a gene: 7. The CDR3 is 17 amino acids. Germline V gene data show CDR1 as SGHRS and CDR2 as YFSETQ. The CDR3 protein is CASSLAPTGEGTDTQYF. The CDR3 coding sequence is TGCGCCAGCAGCTTGGCCCCGACAGGGGAGGGCACAGATACGCAGTATTTT.

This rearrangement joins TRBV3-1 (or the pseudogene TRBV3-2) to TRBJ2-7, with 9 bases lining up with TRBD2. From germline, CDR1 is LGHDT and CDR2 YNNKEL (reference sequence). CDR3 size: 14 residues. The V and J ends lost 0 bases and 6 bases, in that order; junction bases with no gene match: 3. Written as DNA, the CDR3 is TGTGCCAGCAGCCAAGATCAGACTAGCGGCGAGCAGTACTTC. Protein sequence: CASSQDQTSGEQYF.